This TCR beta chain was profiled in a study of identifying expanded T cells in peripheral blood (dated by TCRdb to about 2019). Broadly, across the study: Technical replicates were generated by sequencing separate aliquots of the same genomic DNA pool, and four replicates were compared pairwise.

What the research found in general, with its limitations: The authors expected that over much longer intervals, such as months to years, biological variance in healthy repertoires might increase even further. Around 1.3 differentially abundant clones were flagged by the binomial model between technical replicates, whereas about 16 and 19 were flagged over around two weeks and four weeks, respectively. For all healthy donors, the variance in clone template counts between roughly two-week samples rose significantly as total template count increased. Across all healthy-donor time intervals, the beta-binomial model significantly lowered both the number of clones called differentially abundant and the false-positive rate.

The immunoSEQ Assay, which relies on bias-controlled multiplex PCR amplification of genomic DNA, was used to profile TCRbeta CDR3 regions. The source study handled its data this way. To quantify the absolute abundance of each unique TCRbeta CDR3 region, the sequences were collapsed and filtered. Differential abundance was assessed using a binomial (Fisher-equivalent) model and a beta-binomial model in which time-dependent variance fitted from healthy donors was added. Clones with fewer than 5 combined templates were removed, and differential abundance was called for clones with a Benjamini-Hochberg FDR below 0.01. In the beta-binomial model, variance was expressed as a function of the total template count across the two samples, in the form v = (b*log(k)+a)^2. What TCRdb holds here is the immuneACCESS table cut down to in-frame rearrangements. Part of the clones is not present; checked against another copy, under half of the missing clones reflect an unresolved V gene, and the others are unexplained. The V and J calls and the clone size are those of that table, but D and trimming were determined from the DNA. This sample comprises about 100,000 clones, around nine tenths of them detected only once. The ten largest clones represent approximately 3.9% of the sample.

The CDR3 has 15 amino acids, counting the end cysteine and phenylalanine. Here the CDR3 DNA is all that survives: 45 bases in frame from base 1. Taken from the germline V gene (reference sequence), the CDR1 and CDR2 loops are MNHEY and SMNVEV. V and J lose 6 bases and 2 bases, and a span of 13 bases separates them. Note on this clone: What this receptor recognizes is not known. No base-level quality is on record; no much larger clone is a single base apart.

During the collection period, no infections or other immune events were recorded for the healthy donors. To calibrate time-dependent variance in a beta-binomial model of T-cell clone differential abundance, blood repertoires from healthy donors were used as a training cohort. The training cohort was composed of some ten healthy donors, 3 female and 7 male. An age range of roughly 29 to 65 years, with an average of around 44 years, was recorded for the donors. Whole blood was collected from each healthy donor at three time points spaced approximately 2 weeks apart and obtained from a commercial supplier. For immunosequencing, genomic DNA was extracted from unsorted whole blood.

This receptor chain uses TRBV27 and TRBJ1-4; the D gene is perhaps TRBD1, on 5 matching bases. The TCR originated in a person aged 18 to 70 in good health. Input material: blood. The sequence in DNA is TGTGCCAGCAGGTTAGGGGACTTGACTAATGAAAAACTGTTTTTT. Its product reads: CASRLGDLTNEKLFF.